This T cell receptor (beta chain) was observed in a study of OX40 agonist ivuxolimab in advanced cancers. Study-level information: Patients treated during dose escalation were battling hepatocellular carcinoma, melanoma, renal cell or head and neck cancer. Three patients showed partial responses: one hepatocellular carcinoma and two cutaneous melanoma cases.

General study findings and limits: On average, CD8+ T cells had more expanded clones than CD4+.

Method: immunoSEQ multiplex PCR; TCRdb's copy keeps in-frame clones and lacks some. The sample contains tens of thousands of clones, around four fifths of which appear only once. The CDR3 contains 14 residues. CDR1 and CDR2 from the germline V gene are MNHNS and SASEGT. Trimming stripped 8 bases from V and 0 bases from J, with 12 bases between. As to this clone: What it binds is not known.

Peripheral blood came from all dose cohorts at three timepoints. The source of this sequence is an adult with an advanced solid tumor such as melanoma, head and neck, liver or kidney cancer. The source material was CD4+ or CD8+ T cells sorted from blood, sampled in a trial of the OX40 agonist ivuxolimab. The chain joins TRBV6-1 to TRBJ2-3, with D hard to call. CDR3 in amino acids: CASAGSLSTDTQYF. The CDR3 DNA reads TGTGCCAGCGCCGGTAGCCTTAGCACAGATACGCAGTATTTT.